This T cell receptor (beta chain) was recorded in a study of T cell responses to AZD1222 COVID-19 vaccine. The CDR3 runs 15 residues. CDR1 is SGDLS and CDR2 is YYNGEE in the germline V gene. The V and J ends lost 0 bases and 8 bases respectively, with 17 bases between them. The assay was immunoSEQ multiplex PCR, and TCRdb's table has in-frame clones only and misses some. The data hold about 140,000 clones, with roughly 92% observed a single time. The specimen was peripheral blood, collected on day 0 of AZD1222 vaccination. This chain links TRBV9 with TRBJ1-2; D unclear. The origin of this receptor is an adult in good health. The CDR3 loop reads CASSVASQANLGYTF. In DNA, the CDR3 is TGTGCCAGCAGCGTAGCTTCGCAGGCGAACCTCGGCTACACCTTC. The complete variable domain, with remaining parts taken from reference TRBV9 and TRBJ1-2, reads DSGVTQTPKHLITATGQRVTLRCSPRSGDLSVYWYQQSLDQGLQFLIQYYNGEERAKGNILERFSAQQFPDLHSELNLSSLELGDSALYFCASSVASQANLGYTFGSGTRLTVV.